This T cell receptor beta chain originates from a study of beta chain features in type 1 diabetes. Sampling consisted of one heparinised blood draw per donor, averaging about 116 mL. Since all of the isolated RNA was reverse transcribed, expressed TCRB transcripts were what got sequenced. Assay: immunoSEQ multiplex PCR; the TCRdb copy retains only in-frame clones and omits some. The sample holds over 650,000 clones, about 14% seen once. The CDR3 is 15 residues long. Trimming pared 0 bases from V and 5 bases from J, leaving 16 bases between. The V gene's germline CDR1 is SQVTM and CDR2 ANQGSEA. Worth noting for this clone: As yet, its antigen is unknown.

Study-wide findings and caveats: Moderate but significant shortening of TCRB CDR3s was recorded in all four CD4+ subsets from Type 1 diabetes patients.

This TCR was recovered from a man aged 18 to 35 with type 1 diabetes. What was sequenced was naive CD4+ T cells from blood. This chain joins TRBV29-1 and TRBJ2-5; D is perhaps TRBD1 or TRBD2 (6 bases each). The CDR3 nucleotides are TGCAGCGTTGAAGATAAGGGGGGATCGTTGGAGACCCAGTACTTC. Amino acids: CSVEDKGGSLETQYF.